This T cell receptor beta chain was captured by sequencing in a study of T cell responses to AZD1222 COVID-19 vaccine. Findings and caveats of the study: Across the whole spike, CD4 TCRs peaked at regions 160-218 and 743-854.

The germline gives CDR1 MDHEN, CDR2 SYDVKM. J lost 2 bases, V lost 8 bases, and 11 bases had no gene match. This CDR3 is built from 16 residues. Concerning this clone: Its target is unknown.

Profiled with immunoSEQ multiplex PCR; TCRdb holds only in-frame clones, not every one. Of about 93,000 clones listed, about 86% were seen once; the top ten hold about 8%. This receptor was taken from an adult in good health. V gene TRBV28 combines with J gene TRBJ2-3, with 9 bases lining up with TRBD2. Specimen: peripheral blood, collected on day 0 of AZD1222 vaccination. The CDR3: CASGNPVAGATDTQYF. The DNA of the CDR3 is TGTGCCAGCGGAAATCCGGTAGCGGGGGCCACAGATACGCAGTATTTT.